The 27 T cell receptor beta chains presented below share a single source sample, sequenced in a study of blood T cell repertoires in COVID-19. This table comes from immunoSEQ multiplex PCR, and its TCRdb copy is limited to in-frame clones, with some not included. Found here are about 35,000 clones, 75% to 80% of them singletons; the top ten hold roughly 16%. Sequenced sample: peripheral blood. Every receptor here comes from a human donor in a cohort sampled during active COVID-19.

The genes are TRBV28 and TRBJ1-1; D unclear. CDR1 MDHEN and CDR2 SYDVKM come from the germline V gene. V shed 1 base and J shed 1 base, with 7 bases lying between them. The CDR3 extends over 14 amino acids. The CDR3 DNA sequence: TGTGCCAGCAGTTTATCTACCGGGAACACTGAAGCTTTCTTT. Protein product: CASSLSTGNTEAFF.

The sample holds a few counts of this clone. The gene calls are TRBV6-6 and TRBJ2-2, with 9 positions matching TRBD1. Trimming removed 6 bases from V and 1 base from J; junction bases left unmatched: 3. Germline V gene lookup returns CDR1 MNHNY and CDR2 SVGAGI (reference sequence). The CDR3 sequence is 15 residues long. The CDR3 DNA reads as TGTGCCAGCAGACTGGGACAGGGGAACACCGGGGAGCTGTTTTTT. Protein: CASRLGQGNTGELFF.

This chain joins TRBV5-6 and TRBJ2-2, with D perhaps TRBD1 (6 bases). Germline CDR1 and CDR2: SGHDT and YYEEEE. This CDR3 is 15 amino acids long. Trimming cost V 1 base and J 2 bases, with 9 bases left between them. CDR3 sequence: CASSLTGGNTGELFF. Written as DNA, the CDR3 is TGTGCCAGCAGCTTGACTGGGGGCAACACCGGGGAGCTGTTTTTT.

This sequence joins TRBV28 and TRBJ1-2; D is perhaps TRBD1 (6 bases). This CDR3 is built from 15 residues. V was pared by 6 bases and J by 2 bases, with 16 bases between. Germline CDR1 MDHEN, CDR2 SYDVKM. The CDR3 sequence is CASRGTRANNYGYTF. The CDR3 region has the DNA TGTGCCAGCAGGGGGACAAGGGCAAACAACTATGGCTACACCTTC.

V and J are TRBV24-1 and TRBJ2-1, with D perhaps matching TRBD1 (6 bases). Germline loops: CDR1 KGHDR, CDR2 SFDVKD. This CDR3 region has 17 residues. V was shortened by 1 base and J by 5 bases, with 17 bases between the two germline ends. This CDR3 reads CATSDLPTGSGHNEQFF. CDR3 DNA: TGTGCCACCAGTGATTTACCTACAGGGAGCGGACACAATGAGCAGTTCTTC.

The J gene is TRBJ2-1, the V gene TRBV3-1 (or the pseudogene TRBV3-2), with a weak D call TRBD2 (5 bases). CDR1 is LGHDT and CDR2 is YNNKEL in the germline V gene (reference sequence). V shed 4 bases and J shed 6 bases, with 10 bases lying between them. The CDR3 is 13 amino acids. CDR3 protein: CASSRLSVNEQFF. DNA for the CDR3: TGTGCCAGCAGCCGACTATCGGTCAATGAGCAGTTCTTC.

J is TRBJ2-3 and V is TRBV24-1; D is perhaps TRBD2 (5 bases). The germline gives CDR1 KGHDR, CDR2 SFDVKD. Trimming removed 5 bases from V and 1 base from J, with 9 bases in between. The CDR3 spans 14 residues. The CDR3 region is CATSGKGGTDTQYF. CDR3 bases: TGTGCCACCAGTGGTAAGGGAGGCACAGATACGCAGTATTTT.

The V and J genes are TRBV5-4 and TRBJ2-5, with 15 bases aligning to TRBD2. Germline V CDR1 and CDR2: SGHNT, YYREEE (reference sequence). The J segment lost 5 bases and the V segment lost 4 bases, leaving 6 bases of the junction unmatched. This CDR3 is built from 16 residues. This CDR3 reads CASSRTSGGASETQYF. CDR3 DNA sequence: TGTGCCAGCAGCAGGACTAGCGGGGGGGCCTCGGAGACCCAGTACTTC.

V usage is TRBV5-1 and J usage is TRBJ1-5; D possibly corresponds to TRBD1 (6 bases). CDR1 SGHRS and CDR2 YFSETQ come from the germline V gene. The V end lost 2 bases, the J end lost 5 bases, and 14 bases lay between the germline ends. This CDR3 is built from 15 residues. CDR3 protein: CASSFMGGQDQPQHF. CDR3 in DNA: TGCGCCAGCAGCTTTATGGGGGGGCAAGATCAGCCCCAGCATTTT.

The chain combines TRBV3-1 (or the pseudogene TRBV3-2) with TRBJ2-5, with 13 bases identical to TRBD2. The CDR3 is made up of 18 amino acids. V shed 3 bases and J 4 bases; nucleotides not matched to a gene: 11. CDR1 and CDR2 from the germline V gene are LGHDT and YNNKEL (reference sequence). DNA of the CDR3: TGTGCCAGCAGCCAGGCGACTAGCGGGGGGTTTATCGGAGAGACCCAGTACTTC. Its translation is CASSQATSGGFIGETQYF.

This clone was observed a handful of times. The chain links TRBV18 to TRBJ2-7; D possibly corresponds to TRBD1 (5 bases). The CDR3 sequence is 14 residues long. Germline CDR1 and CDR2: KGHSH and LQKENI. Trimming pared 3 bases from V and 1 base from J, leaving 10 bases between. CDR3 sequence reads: CASSPRRGSYEQYF. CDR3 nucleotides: TGTGCCAGCTCACCTCGAAGGGGATCCTACGAGCAGTACTTC.

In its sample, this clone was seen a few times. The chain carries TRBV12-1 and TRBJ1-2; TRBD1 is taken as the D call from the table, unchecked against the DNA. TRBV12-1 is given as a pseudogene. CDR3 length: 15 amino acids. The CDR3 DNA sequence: TGTGCCAGCAGCTTACAGGGGGCCTATAACTATGGCTACACCTTC. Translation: CASSLQGAYNYGYTF.

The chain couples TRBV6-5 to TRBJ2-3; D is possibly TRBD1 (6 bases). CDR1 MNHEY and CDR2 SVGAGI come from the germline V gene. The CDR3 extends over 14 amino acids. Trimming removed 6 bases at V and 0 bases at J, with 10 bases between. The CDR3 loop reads CASSNRESTDTQYF. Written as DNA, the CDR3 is TGTGCCAGCAGCAACAGGGAAAGCACAGATACGCAGTATTTT.

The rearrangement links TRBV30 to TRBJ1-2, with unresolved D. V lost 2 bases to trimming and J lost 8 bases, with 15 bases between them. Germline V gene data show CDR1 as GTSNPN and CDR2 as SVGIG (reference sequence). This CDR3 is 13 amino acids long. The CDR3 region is CAWSFGNQRGYTF. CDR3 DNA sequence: TGTGCCTGGAGTTTCGGAAACCAGAGGGGCTACACCTTC.

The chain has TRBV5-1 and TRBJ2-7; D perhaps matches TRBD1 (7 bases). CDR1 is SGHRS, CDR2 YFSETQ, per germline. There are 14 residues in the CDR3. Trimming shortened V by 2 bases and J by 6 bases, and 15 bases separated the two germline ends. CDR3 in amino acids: CASSFTQGGSEQYF. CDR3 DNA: TGCGCCAGCAGCTTCACGCAGGGGGGATCCGAGCAGTACTTC.

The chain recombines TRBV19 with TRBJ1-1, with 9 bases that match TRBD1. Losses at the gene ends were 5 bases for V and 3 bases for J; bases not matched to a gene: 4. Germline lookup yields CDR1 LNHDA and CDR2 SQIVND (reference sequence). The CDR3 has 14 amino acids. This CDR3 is CASSHRTGDTEAFF. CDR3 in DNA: TGTGCCAGTAGTCACAGGACAGGGGACACTGAAGCTTTCTTT. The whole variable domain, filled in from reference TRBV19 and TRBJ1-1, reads DGGITQSPKYLFRKEGQNVTLSCEQNLNHDAMYWYRQDPGQGLRLIYYSQIVNDFQKGDIAEGYSVSREKKESFPLTVTSAQKNPTAFYLCASSHRTGDTEAFFGQGTRLTVV.

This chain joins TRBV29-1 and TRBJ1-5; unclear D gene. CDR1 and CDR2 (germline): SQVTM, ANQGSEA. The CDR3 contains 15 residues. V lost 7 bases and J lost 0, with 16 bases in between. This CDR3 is CSALTTQDSNQPQHF. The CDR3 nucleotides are TGCAGCGCCTTGACAACGCAGGATAGCAATCAGCCCCAGCATTTT.

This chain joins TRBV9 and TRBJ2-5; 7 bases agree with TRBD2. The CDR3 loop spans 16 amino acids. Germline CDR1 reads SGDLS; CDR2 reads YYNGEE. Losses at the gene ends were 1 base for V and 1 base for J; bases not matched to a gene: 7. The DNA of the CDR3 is TGTGCCAGCAGCGTACGTGGAGCGGGGTCCCAAGAGACCCAGTACTTC. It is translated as CASSVRGAGSQETQYF.

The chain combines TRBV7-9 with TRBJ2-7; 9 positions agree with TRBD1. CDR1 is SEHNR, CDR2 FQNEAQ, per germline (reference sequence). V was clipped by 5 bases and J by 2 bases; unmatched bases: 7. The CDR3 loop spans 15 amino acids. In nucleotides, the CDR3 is TGTGCCAGCAGCGGAGGGACAGGGCTTACCTACGAGCAGTACTTC. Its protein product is CASSGGTGLTYEQYF.

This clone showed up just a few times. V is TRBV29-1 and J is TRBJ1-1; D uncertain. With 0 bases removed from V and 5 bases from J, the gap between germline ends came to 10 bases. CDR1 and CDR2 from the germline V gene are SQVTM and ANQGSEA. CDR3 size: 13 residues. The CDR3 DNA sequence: TGCAGCGTTGAAGACAGCCGGAGGACTGAAGCTTTCTTT. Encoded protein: CSVEDSRRTEAFF.

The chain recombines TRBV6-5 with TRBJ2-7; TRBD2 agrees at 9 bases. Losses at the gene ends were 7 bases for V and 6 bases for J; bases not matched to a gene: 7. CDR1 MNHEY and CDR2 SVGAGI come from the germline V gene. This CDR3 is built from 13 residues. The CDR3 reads CASISRGLAEQYF. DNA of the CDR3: TGTGCCAGCATATCCCGGGGACTAGCCGAGCAGTACTTC.

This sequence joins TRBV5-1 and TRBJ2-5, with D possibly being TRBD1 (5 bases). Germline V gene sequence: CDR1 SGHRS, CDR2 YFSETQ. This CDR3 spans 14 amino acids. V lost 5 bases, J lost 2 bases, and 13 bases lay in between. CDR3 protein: CASSRQRRQETQYF. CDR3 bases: TGCGCCAGCAGTCGACAGAGACGACAAGAGACCCAGTACTTC.

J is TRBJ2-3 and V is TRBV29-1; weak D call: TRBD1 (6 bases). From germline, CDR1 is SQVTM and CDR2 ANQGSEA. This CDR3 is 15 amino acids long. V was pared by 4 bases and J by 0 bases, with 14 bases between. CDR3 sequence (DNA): TGCAGCGTTGGCAAGGCAGGGGCCAGCACAGATACGCAGTATTTT. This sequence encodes CSVGKAGASTDTQYF.

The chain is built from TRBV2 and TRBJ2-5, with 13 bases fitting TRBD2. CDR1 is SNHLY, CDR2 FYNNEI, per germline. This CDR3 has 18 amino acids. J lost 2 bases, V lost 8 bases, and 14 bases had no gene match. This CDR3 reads CASQRPRTSGGQQETQYF. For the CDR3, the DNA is TGTGCCAGCCAGCGACCTCGGACTAGCGGGGGCCAACAAGAGACCCAGTACTTC.

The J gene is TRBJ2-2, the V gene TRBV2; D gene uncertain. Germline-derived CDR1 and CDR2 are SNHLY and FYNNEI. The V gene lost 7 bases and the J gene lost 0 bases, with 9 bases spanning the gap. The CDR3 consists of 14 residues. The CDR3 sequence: CASTPLSNTGELFF. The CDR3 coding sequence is TGTGCCAGCACCCCCCTATCGAACACCGGGGAGCTGTTTTTT. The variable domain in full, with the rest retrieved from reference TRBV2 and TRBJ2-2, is EPEVTQTPSHQVTQMGQEVILRCVPISNHLYFYWYRQILGQKVEFLVSFYNNEISEKSEIFDDQFSVERPDGSNFTLKIRSTKLEDSAMYFCASTPLSNTGELFFGEGSRLTVL.

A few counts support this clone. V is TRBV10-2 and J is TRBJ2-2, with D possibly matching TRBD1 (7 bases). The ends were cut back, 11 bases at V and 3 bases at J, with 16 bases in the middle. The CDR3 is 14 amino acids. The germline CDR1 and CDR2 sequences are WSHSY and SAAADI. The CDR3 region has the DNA TGCGCCGGTGGCGGGACAGCAGACACCGGGGAGCTGTTTTTT. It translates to CAGGGTADTGELFF.

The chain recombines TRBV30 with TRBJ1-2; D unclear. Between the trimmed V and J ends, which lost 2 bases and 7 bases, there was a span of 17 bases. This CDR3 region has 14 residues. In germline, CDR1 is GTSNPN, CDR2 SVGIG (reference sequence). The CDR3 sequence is CAWSPPGEYSGYTF. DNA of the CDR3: TGTGCCTGGAGTCCCCCCGGGGAGTATTCTGGCTACACCTTC.